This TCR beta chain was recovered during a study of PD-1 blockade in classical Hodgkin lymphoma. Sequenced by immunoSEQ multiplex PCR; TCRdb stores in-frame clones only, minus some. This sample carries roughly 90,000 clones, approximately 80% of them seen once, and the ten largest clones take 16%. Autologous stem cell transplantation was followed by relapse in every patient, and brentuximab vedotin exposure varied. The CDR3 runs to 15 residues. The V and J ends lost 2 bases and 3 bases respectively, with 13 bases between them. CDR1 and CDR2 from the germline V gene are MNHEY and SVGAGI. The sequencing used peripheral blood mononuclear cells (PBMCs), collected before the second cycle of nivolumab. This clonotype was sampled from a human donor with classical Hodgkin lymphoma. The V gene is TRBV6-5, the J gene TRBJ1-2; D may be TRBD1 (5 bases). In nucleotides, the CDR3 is TGTGCCAGCAGTTACCCGGGGGTGTTGGACTATGGCTACACCTTC. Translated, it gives CASSYPGVLDYGYTF.